This T cell receptor beta chain stems from a study of T cells after yellow fever vaccination. The study's findings and limits: Within FACS-sorted repertoires, abundant clonotypes contaminating from the bulk population could be present.

This clonotype was seen more than once but under ten times. No antigen is known for it. Germline CDR1 reads SGHVS; CDR2 reads FQNEAQ. Trimming took 5 bases from V and 6 from J; bases not matched to a gene: 6. The CDR3 spans 16 residues. TCRdb re-called the 5' RACE reads with MiXCR, one entry per CDR3 protein. The sample consists of more than 450,000 distinct CDR3 sequences, 20% to 25% of them appearing once. This TCR derives from a man between 18 and 35 years old who received the YFV17D yellow fever vaccine. V and J are TRBV7-8 and TRBJ2-2; 13 bases match TRBD2. This specimen consisted of PBMCs, obtained approximately 20 days after the first yellow fever vaccination. For the CDR3, the DNA is TGTGCCAGCAGCGCCCGGACTAGCGGGGGCCCCGGGGAGCTGTTTTTT. Encoded protein: CASSARTSGGPGELFF.